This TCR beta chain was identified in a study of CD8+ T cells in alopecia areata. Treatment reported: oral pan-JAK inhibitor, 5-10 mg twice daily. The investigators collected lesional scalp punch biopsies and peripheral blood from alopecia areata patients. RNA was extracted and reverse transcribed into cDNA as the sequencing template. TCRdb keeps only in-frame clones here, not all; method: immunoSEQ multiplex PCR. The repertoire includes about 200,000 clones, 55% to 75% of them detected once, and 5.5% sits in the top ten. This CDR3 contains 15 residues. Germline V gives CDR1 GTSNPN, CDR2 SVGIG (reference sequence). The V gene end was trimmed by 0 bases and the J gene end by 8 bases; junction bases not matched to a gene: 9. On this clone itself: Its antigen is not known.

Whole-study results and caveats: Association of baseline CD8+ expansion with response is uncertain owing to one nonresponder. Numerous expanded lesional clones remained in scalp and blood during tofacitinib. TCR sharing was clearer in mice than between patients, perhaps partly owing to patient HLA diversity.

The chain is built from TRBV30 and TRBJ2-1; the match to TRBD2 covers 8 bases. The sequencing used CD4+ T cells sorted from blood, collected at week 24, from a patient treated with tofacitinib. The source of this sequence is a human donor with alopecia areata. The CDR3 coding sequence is TGTGCCTGGAGTGTATATGCGGGAGGTCGGGATGAGCAGTTCTTC. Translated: CAWSVYAGGRDEQFF.